This TCR beta chain was identified during a study of PD-1 blockade in classical Hodgkin lymphoma. In every patient, relapse followed autologous stem cell transplantation, while exposure to brentuximab vedotin differed. Best responses fell into complete response, partial response or progressive disease. Study-wide points: At baseline, newly diagnosed patients reportedly showed less TCR diversity than healthy donors. Undefined causes, possibly disease activity or prior therapy, underlie the repertoire differences.

This table comes from immunoSEQ multiplex PCR, and its TCRdb copy is limited to in-frame clones, with some not included. The sample has over 15,000 clones, roughly 82% seen once. Per germline, CDR1 KGHSH and CDR2 LQKENI. This CDR3 has 14 amino acids. The germline V and J ends were trimmed by 3 bases and 3 bases, with 11 bases remaining between them. This clone was observed a single time. Its antigen is not identified. This material consisted of peripheral blood mononuclear cells (PBMCs), taken before the second cycle of nivolumab. The chain uses TRBV18 and TRBJ2-5; TRBD1 is a possible D gene (6 bases). This sequence was found in a human donor with classical Hodgkin lymphoma. CDR3 in amino acids: CASSPPTGKETQYF. CDR3 DNA: TGTGCCAGCTCACCTCCCACAGGGAAAGAGACCCAGTACTTC.